This T cell receptor (beta chain) was captured in a study of neurological immune-mediated disorders (dated by TCRdb to the late 2010s). Background on the whole study: Of the approximately 34 multiple sclerosis patients, approximately 31 had relapsing-remitting MS and 3 had secondary progressive MS. The approximately 99 TCR-beta libraries included longitudinal samples, technical triplicates and paired sorted CD4+ and CD8+ T-cell subsets alongside PBMC samples. The cohort was made up of 68 subjects, consisting of around 14 HAM/TSP patients, around 35 multiple sclerosis patients and about 20 healthy controls. The study compared peripheral blood TCR-beta repertoires of HTLV-I-associated myelopathy (HAM/TSP) patients, multiple sclerosis patients and healthy controls using UMI-based sequencing. Each longitudinal HAM/TSP and healthy donor was sampled at 3 time-points spaced at about 3-40 month intervals. General conclusions and limits of the study: No identical CDR3 amino acid sequences were shared among expanded clones across subjects, suggesting private TCR-beta repertoires in all groups. The highest TCR clonal expansion was observed in HAM/TSP patients, whereas the lowest was observed in MS patients, even when compared with healthy controls. The MS cluster was not associated with any clinical or MRI features, and the authors stated that larger cohorts are needed. Phylogenetic analysis grouped repertoires from 18 of 34 MS patients into a cluster of related CDR3 sequences, suggesting a possible repertoire-level signature.

cDNA was synthesized by template-switch 5'RACE using a primer with a 10-nucleotide random unique molecular identifier that tagged each TCR transcript. Every sequencing run yielded over 160 million TCR-beta sequences covering 15-18 subjects. The RNeasy kit was used to extract total RNA. Using the KAPA Real-time Library Amplification kit, TCR-beta VDJ regions were amplified with primers for the TCR constant region and the 5'RACE anchor. Sample indexes and Illumina adaptors were added in a first PCR, and a second PCR then increased library yield. After purification with Ampure beads, the TCR product of roughly 650 bp was size-selected on a 2% E-gel SizeSelection system. Before pooling, library quality was assessed on a Bioanalyzer, concentration was determined with Qubit, and library quantification was performed with the Kapa Library Quantification kit. An Illumina HiSeq 2500 sequenced the libraries paired-end 2 x 150 bp. To increase sequence diversity, roughly 24-32% phiX was spiked into each library pool. Per the original workflow: The UMI-based MiGEC pipeline processed quality-filtered reads and removed over 75% of raw TCR sequences during error correction. IMGT germline references were used for alignment of VDJ genes, and clonotypes were defined by a unique CDR3 amino acid sequence together with V-J genes. Clonal expansion, Shannon diversity and CDR3 relatedness were evaluated with VDJtools (CalcPairwiseDistances, ClusterSamples), while phylogenetic trees were built in CLCbio workbench. Using coefficient-of-variation modelling across technical triplicates, the study counted a clone as expanded if it had at least 8 unique UMIs. The raw public data were reprocessed by TCRdb itself: fastp quality trimming at Q25, MiXCR clonotype calling, in-frame beta chains only. Rows with a matching CDR3 protein are joined into one entry that keeps the most common DNA and genes. Clone size and V and J calls follow TCRdb, not the original study. This sample has some 87,000 distinct CDR3 sequences in its table, and nearly 6% of those were observed once. Jointly, the top ten make up over 6.5% of the sample.

The meaning of the sample's time point label: longitudinal time-point 2. For unsorted PBMC libraries, 2 million PBMCs were used after storage in RNAlater at -80 degrees C until RNA extraction. Multiple sclerosis patients were enrolled in a US clinical protocol evaluating disease progression by magnetic resonance imaging. PBMCs were separated from peripheral blood using Ficoll-Hypaque density gradient centrifugation and then cryopreserved in liquid nitrogen. V is reduced by 10 bases and J by 0 bases, leaving a spacing of 13 bases between them. CDR1 MNHEY and CDR2 SVGAGI are derived from the germline V gene. The CDR3 starts with the cysteine, ends with the phenylalanine, and has 14 residues. Solely the CDR3 DNA is kept, with 42 bases framed from the first base. This clonotype has ten or more counts. Its binding antigen is unknown. No base-level quality is on record; no much larger clone is a single base apart.

Sample: PBMCs. The chain is encoded by TRBV6-5 joined to TRBJ1-3; no D segment can be confidently identified. The source of this sequence is a woman aged 55-70 years with multiple sclerosis. The CDR3 region reads CATRHPYSGNTIYF. The bases read TGTGCCACCCGACATCCTTACTCTGGAAACACCATATATTTT.